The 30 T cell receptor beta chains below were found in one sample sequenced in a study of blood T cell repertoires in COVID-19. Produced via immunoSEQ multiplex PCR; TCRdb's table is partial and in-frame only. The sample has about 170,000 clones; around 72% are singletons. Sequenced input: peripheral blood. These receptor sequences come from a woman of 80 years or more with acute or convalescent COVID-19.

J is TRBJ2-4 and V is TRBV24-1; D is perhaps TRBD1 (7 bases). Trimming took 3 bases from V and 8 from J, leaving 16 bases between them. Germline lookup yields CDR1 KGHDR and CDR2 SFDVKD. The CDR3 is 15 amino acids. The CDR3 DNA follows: TGTGCCACCAGTGATGACAGGGACGGGAGTTACATTCAGTACTTC. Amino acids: CATSDDRDGSYIQYF.

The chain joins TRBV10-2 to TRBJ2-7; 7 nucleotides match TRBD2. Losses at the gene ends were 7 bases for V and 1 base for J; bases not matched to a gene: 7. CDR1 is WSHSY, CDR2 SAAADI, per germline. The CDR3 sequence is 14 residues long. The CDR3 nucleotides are TGCGCCAGCACTTTGACGGGAGGATCCTACGAGCAGTACTTC. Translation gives CASTLTGGSYEQYF.

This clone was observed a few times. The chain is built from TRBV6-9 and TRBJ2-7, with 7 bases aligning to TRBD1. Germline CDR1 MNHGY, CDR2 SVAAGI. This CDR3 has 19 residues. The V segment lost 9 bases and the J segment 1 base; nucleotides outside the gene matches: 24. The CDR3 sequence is CASPDPSHKTGVSSYEQYF. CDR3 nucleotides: TGTGCCAGTCCTGACCCTTCCCACAAAACAGGGGTTTCGTCCTACGAGCAGTACTTC.

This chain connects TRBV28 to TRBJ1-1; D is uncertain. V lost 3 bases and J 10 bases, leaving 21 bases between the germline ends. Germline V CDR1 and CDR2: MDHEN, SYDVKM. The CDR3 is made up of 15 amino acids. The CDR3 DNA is TGTGCCAGCAGTTTTTCTGGGCAGGCCTCGTTTATAGCTTTCTTT. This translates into CASSFSGQASFIAFF.

CDR3 loop: CACNPGGWTEAFF. The CDR3 coding sequence is TGTGCCTGTAATCCAGGGGGCTGGACTGAAGCTTTCTTT. This chain links TRBV30 with TRBJ1-1; 8 nucleotides agree with TRBD1. Unmatched junction bases numbered 8, after V lost 6 bases and J lost 5 bases. Germline assignment: CDR1 GTSNPN and CDR2 SVGIG (reference sequence). The CDR3 is 13 amino acids.

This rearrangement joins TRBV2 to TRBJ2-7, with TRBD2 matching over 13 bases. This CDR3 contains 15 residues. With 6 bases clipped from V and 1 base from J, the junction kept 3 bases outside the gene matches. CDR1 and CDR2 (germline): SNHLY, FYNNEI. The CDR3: CASSRTSGRSYEQYF. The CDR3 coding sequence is TGTGCCAGCAGCCGGACTAGCGGGAGATCCTACGAGCAGTACTTC.

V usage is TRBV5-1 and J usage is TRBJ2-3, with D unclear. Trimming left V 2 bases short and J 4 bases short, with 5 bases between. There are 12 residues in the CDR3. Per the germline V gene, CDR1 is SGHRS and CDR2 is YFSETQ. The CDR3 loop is CASSFIADTQYF. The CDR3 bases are TGCGCCAGCAGCTTCATTGCAGATACGCAGTATTTT.

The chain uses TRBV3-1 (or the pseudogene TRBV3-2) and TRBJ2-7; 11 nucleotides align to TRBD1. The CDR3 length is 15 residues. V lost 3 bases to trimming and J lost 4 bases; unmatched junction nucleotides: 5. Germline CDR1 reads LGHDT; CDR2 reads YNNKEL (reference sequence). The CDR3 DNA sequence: TGTGCCAGCAGCCATCGGACAGGGGGCTCGTACGAGCAGTACTTC. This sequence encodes CASSHRTGGSYEQYF.

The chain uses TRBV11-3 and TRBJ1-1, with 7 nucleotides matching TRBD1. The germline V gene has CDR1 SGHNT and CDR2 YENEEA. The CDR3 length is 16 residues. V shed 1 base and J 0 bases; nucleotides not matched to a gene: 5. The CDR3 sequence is CASSLGTTGMNTEAFF. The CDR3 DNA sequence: TGTGCCAGCAGCTTAGGGACGACAGGGATGAACACTGAAGCTTTCTTT.

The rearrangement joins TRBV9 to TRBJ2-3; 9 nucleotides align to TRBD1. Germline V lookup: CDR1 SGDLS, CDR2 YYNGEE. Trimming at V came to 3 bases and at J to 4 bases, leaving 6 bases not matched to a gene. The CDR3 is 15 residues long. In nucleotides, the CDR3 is TGTGCCAGCAGCGCCACAGGGGGCCAGGCAGATACGCAGTATTTT. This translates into CASSATGGQADTQYF.

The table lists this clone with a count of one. CDR3 region: CASSLLGSQETQYF. The DNA of the CDR3 is TGTGCCAGCAGTTTATTGGGCAGCCAAGAGACCCAGTACTTC. This sequence joins TRBV27 and TRBJ2-5; D ambiguous. Trimming shortened V by 1 base and J by 1 base, and 7 bases separated the two germline ends. The CDR3 loop spans 14 amino acids. From germline, CDR1 is MNHEY and CDR2 SMNVEV (reference sequence).

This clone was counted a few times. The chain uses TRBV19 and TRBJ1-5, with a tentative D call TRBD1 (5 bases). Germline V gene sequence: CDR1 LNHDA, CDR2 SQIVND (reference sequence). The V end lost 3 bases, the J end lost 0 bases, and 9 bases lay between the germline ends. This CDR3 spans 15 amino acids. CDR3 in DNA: TGTGCCAGTAGTATTTCAGGGAATAGCAATCAGCCCCAGCATTTT. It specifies CASSISGNSNQPQHF.

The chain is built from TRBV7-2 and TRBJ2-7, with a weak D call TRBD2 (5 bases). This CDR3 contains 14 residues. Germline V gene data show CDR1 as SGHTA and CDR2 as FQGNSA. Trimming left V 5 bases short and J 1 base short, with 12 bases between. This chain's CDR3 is CASSILSESYEQYF. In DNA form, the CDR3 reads TGTGCCAGCAGCATCCTTAGCGAGTCCTACGAGCAGTACTTC. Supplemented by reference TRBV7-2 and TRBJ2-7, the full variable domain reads GAGVSQSPSNKVTEKGKDVELRCDPISGHTALYWYRQSLGQGLEFLIYFQGNSAPDKSGLPSDRFSAERTGGSVSTLTIQRTQQEDSAVYLCASSILSESYEQYFGPGTRLTVT.

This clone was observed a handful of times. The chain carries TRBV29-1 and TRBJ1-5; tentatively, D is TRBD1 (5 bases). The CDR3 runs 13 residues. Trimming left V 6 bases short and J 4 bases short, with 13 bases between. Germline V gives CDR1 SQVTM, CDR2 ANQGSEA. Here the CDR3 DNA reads TGCAGCGTCCAATGGGGCGGTAATCAGCCCCAGCATTTT. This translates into CSVQWGGNQPQHF.

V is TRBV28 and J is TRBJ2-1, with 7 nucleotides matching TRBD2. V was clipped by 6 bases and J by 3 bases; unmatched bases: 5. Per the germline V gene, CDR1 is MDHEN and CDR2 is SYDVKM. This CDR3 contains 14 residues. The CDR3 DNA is TGTGCCAGCAGGATGGCGGGAGTCTACAATGAGCAGTTCTTC. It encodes CASRMAGVYNEQFF.

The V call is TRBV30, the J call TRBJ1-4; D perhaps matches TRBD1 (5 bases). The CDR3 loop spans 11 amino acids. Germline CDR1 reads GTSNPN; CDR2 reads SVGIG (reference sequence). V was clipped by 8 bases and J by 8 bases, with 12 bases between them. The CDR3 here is CAGYRGEKLFF. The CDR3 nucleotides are TGTGCCGGATACCGGGGGGAAAAACTGTTTTTT.

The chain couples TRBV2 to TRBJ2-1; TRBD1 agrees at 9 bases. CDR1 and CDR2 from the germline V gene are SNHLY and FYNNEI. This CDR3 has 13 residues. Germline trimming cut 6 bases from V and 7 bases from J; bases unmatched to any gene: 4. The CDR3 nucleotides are TGTGCCAGCAGCGTTGGGACAGGGAATGAGCAGTTCTTC. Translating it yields CASSVGTGNEQFF.

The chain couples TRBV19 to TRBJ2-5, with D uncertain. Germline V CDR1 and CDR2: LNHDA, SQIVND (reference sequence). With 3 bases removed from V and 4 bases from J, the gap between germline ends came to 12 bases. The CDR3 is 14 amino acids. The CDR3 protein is CASSIPSRGETQYF. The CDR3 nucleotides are TGTGCCAGTAGTATCCCCAGCCGAGGAGAGACCCAGTACTTC.

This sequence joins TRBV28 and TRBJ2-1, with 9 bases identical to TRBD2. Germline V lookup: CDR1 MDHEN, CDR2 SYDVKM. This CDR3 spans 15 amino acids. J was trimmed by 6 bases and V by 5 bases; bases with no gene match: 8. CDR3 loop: CASSDGQREANEQFF. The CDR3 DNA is TGTGCCAGCAGTGACGGACAGCGGGAGGCCAATGAGCAGTTCTTC.

DNA for the CDR3: TGTGCCAGCACACAGGCTCCTGAAGCTTTCTTT. As protein: CASTQAPEAFF. The chain couples TRBV7-9 to TRBJ1-1; a weak D match, TRBD1 (5 bases). CDR1 is SEHNR, CDR2 FQNEAQ, per germline (reference sequence). The CDR3 has 11 residues. V shed 7 bases and J shed 6 bases, with 9 bases lying between them.

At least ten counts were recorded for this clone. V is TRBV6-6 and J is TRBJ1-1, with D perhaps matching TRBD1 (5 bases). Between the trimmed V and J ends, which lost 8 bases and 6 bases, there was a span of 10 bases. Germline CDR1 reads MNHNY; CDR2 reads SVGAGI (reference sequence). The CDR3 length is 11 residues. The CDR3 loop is CASGTGSEAFF. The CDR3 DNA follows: TGTGCCAGCGGAACAGGCTCTGAAGCTTTCTTT.

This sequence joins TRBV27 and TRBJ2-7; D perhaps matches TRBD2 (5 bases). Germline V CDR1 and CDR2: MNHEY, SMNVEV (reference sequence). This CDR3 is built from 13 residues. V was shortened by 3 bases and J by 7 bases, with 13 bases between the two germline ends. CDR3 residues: CASSFRGLGEQYF. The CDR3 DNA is TGTGCCAGCAGTTTCAGAGGGTTGGGGGAGCAGTACTTC.

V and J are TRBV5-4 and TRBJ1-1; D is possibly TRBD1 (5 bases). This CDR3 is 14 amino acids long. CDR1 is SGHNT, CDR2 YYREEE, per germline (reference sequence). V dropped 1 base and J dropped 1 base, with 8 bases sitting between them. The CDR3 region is CASSLLGRNTEAFF. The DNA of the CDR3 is TGTGCCAGCAGCTTGCTGGGGCGGAACACTGAAGCTTTCTTT.

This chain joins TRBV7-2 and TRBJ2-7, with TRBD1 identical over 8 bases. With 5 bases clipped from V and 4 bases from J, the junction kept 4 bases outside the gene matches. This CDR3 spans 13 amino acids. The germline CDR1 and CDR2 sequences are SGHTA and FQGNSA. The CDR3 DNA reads TGTGCCAGCAGCCTGGACAGGGCTTACGAGCAGTACTTC. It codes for CASSLDRAYEQYF. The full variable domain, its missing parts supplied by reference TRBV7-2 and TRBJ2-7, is GAGVSQSPSNKVTEKGKDVELRCDPISGHTALYWYRQSLGQGLEFLIYFQGNSAPDKSGLPSDRFSAERTGGSVSTLTIQRTQQEDSAVYLCASSLDRAYEQYFGPGTRLTVT.

CDR3 loop: CASSYSYDNSGNTIYF. CDR3 coding DNA: TGTGCCAGCAGTTACTCCTACGACAACTCTGGAAACACCATATATTTT. The chain is built from TRBV6-5 and TRBJ1-3, with no clear D. Trimming pared 0 bases from V and 0 bases from J, leaving 9 bases between. Germline CDR1 is MNHEY and CDR2 is SVGAGI. The CDR3 contains 16 residues.

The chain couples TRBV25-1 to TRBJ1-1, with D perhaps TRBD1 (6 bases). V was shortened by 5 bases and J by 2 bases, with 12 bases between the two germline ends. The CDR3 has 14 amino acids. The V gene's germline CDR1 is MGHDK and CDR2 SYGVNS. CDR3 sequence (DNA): TGTGCCAGCAGTCCCTTAGGGGGAAACACTGAAGCTTTCTTT. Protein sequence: CASSPLGGNTEAFF. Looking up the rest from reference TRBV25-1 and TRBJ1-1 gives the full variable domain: EADIYQTPRYLVIGTGKKITLECSQTMGHDKMYWYQQDPGMELHLIHYSYGVNSTEKGDLSSESTVSRIRTEHFPLTLESARPSHTSQYLCASSPLGGNTEAFFGQGTRLTVV.

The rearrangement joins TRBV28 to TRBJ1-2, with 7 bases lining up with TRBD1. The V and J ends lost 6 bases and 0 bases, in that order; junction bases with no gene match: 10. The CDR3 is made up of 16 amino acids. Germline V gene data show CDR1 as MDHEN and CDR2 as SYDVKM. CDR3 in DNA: TGTGCCAGCAGGTCACACAGGACAGGTCCTAACTATGGCTACACCTTC. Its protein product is CASRSHRTGPNYGYTF.

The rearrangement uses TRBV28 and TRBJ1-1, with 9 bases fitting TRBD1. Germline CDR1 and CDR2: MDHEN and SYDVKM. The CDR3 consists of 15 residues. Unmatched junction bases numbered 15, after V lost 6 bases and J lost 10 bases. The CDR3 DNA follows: TGTGCCAGCAGAGACGGGACAGGGACTACACTTGGAGCTTTCTTT. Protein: CASRDGTGTTLGAFF. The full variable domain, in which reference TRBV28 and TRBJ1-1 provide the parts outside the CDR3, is DVKVTQSSRYLVKRTGEKVFLECVQDMDHENMFWYRQDPGLGLRLIYFSYDVKMKEKGDIPEGYSVSREKKERFSLILESASTNQTSMYLCASRDGTGTTLGAFFGQGTRLTVV.

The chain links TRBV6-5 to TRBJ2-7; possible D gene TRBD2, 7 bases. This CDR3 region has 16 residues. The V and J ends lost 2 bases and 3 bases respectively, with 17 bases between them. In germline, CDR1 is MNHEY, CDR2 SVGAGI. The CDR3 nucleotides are TGTGCCAGCAGTTACGGGGGCGCGGGAGCAGGCTACGAGCAGTACTTC. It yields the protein CASSYGGAGAGYEQYF.

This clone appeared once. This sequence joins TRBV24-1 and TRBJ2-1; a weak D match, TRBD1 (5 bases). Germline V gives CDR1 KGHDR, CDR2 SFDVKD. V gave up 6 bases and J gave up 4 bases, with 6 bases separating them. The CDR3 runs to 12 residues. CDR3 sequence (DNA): TGTGCCACCAGTACAGGATACAATGAGCAGTTCTTC. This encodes CATSTGYNEQFF.